This T cell receptor (beta chain) was observed in a study of T cell responses to AZD1222 COVID-19 vaccine (dated by TCRdb to about 2021). With regard to the full study: A total of under 250 trial participants underwent TCR sequencing, of whom 200 to 220 had received two doses of AZD1222 and 26 had received two doses of the MenACWY control vaccine. Enrollment into the trials was organized by age into subgroups of 18-55, 56-69 and 70-plus years, and those subgroups contained around 150, 28 and 57 TCR-sequenced participants, respectively.

Per the publication, the time point label means: about 28 days (+/-7) after the second vaccine dose. AZD1222 recipients with second doses at about 4 weeks or about 12 weeks were pooled, because spike-specific TCR depth and breadth did not differ between schedules. Vaccinee samples were obtained from the UK trials COV001 and COV002, which included a single-blind randomized controlled phase 2/3 trial of AZD1222 (ChAdOx1 nCoV-19) in healthy adults. For TCRbeta chain sequencing, PBMC samples were collected from trial participants at day 0 and at day 28 after the second dose. As for this clone: Its antigen is not yet known. Base qualities are not at hand, and no much larger clone is one base apart.

V loses 1 base of germline sequence and J loses 12 bases, and the interval between the two ends is 15 bases. Inclusive of the bounding cysteine and phenylalanine, the CDR3 is 14 residues long. The sequence is cut down to CDR3 DNA, 42 bases in frame from base 1. According to the germline V gene, CDR1 reads MNHNS and CDR2 reads SASEGT. What the study reported, not specific to this receptor: Reportedly, almost half of the unique spike-specific TCRs recognized epitopes lying outside the regions that are mutated in the B.1.351 and B.1.1.7 variants. Most participants were white British and females outnumbered males, and the authors suggested that clonal diversity may have been underestimated. No day 14 peak-response samples were available, so repertoires were characterized only after the peak T cell response. Conclusions about previously exposed vaccinees are limited, since just five to seven AZD1222 recipients were seropositive for SARS-CoV-2 at baseline. After two AZD1222 doses, spike-specific TCR breadth and depth were significantly higher than at day 0 and than in MenACWY recipients. The whole spike protein was spanned by vaccine-associated CD4 TCRs, and dominant responses were seen in regions 160-218 and 743-854. The 56-69-year group was small, and its depth increase did not reach significance, likely because of low power.

The CDR3 regions of human TCRbeta chains were analyzed by immunosequencing. The study's own analysis went as follows. Repertoire TCRs were checked for matches against a reference library of SARS-CoV-2-specific TCRs that had been generated using the MIRA antigen-specificity platform. Breadth was defined as the fraction of unique TCRs that were SARS-CoV-2-associated, and depth was defined as the fraction of total T cells that were SARS-CoV-2-associated. Using the MIRA data, each spike-specific TCR was assigned both to the spike region to which the TCR was reactive and to a CD4 or CD8 class. Log10-transformed breadth and depth values were compared by one-way ANOVA with Sidak's multiple comparisons tests. TCRdb limited this immuneACCESS table to in-frame rearrangements with V and J called. A share of clones is missing; checked studies link under half to unresolved V genes, and the rest is unexplained. V and J calls and clone size are those listed in that table; D and trimming were worked out from the DNA. This sample holds 90,000 to 110,000 clones; approximately 89% were observed only once. The ten largest clones capture about two fifths of the sample.

This specimen consisted of peripheral blood, obtained 28 days after the second AZD1222 dose. The chain is assembled from TRBV6-1 and TRBJ1-4; matching of 6 bases hints at TRBD1 as the D gene. This receptor was obtained from an adult who received the AZD1222 COVID-19 vaccine. The CDR3 here reads CASSEGTAPGELFF. The DNA is TGTGCCAGCAGTGAAGGGACAGCGCCCGGGGAACTGTTTTTT.